This T cell receptor (beta chain) was documented in a study of human versus mouse CDR3 diversity and MHC coevolution. Regarding the study as a whole: The lowest clonal inequality scores came from most of the three human donors.

Naive CD4 T cells, CD45RO-negative and CD62L-positive, were flow-sorted from PBMCs. With respect to this clone: The target antigen is unknown.

CDR3 size: 15 residues. Germline V gene sequence: CDR1 SGHDT, CDR2 YYEEEE. Trimming left V 2 bases short and J 5 bases short, with 16 bases between. Produced via immunoSEQ multiplex PCR; TCRdb's table is partial and in-frame only. This table has about 77,000 clones, roughly 90% appearing once. The receptor was isolated from a person aged 30 to 70 in good health. Sequenced material: naive CD4+ T cells from blood. Subset: CD45RO-negative CD62L-positive naive CD4 T cells. The chain uses TRBV5-6 and TRBJ1-1, with TRBD1 as a possible D gene (5 bases). In DNA form, the CDR3 reads TGTGCCAGCAGCTTACCCGGGCAGGGATGGACTGAAGCTTTCTTT. As protein: CASSLPGQGWTEAFF. The entire variable domain, with the rest obtained from reference TRBV5-6 and TRBJ1-1, is as follows: DAGVTQSPTHLIKTRGQQVTLRCSPKSGHDTVSWYQQALGQGPQFIFQYYEEEERQRGNFPDRFSGHQFPNYSSELNVNALLLGDSALYLCASSLPGQGWTEAFFGQGTRLTVV.